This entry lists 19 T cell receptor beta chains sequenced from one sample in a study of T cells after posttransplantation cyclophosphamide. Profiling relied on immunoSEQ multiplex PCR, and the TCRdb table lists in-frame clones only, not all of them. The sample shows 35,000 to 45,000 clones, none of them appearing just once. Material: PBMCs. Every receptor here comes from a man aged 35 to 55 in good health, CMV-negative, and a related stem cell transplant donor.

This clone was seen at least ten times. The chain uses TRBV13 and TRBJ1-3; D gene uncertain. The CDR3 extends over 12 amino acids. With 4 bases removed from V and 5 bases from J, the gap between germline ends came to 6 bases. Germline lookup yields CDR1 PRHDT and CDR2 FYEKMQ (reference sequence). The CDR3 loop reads CASSSTRNTIYF. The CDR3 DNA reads TGTGCCAGCAGCTCCACAAGAAACACCATATATTTT.

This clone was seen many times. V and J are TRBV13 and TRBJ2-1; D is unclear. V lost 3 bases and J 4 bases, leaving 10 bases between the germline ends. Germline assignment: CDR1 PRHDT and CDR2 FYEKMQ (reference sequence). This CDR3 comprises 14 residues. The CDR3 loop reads CASSLWSSYNEQFF. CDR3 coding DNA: TGTGCCAGCAGCTTGTGGTCTAGTTACAATGAGCAGTTCTTC.

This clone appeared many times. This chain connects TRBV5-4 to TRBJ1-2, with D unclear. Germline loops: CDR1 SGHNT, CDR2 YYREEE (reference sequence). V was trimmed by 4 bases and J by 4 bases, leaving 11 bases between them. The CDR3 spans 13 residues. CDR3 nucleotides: TGTGCCAGCAGCACGACTGAGGGCTATGGCTACACCTTC. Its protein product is CASSTTEGYGYTF. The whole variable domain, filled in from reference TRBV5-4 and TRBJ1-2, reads ETGVTQSPTHLIKTRGQQVTLRCSSQSGHNTVSWYQQALGQGPQFIFQYYREEENGRGNFPPRFSGLQFPNYSSELNVNALELDDSALYLCASSTTEGYGYTFGSGTRLTVV.

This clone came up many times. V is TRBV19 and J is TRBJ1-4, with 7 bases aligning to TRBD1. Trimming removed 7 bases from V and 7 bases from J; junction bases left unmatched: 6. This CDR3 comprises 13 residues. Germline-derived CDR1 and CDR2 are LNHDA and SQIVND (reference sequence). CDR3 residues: CASTNRGIEKLFF. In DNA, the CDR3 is TGTGCCAGTACCAACAGGGGAATTGAAAAACTGTTTTTT.

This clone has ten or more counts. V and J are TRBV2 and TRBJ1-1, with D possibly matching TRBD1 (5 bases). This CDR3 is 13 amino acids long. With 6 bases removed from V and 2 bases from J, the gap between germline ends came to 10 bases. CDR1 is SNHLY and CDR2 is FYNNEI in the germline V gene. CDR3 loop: CASRDDRNTEAFF. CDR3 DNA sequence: TGTGCCAGCAGGGATGACAGAAACACTGAAGCTTTCTTT. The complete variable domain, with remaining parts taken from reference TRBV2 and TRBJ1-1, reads EPEVTQTPSHQVTQMGQEVILRCVPISNHLYFYWYRQILGQKVEFLVSFYNNEISEKSEIFDDQFSVERPDGSNFTLKIRSTKLEDSAMYFCASRDDRNTEAFFGQGTRLTVV.

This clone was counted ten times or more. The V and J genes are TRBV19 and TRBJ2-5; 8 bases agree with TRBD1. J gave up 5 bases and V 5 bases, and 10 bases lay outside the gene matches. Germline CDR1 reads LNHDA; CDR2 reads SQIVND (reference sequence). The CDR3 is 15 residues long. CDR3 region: CASSLRGRGRETQYF. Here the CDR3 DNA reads TGTGCCAGTAGTCTCAGGGGGCGTGGGAGGGAGACCCAGTACTTC.

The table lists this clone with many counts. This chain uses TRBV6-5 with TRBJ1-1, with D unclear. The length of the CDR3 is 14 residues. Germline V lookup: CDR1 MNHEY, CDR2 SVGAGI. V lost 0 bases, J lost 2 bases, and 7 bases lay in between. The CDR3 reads CASSYSSVNTEAFF. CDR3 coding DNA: TGTGCCAGCAGTTACTCCAGCGTTAACACTGAAGCTTTCTTT.

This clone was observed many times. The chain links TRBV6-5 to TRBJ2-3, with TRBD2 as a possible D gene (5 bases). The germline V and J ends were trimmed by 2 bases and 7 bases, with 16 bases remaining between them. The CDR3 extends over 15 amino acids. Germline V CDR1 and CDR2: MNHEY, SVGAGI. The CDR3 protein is CASSYSGEEWNTQYF. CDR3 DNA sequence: TGTGCCAGCAGTTACAGCGGAGAGGAATGGAATACGCAGTATTTT.

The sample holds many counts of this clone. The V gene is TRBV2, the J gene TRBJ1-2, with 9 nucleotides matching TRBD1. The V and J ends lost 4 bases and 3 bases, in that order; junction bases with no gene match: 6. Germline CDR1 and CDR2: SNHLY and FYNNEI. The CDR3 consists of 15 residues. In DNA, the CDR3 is TGTGCCAGCAGTGGGCTCCGGGACAGGGACTATGGCTACACCTTC. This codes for CASSGLRDRDYGYTF.

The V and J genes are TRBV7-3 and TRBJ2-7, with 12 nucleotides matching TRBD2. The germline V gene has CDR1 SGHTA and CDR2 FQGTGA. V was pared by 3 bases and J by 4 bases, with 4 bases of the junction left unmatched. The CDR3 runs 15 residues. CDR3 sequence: CASSLTSGGGYEQYF. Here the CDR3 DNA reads TGTGCCAGCAGCTTGACTAGCGGGGGAGGATACGAGCAGTACTTC.

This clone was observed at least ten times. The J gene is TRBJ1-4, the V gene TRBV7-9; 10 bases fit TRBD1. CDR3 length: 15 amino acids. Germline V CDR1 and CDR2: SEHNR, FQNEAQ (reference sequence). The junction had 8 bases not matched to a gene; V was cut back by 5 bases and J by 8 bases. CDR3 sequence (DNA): TGTGCCAGCAGCCCGACAGGGGGCAGACGAGAAAAACTGTTTTTT. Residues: CASSPTGGRREKLFF.

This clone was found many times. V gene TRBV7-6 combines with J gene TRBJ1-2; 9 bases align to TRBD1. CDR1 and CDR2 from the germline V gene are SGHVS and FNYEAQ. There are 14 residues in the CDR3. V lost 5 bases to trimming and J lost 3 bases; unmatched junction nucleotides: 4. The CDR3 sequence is CASSPRTGDYGYTF. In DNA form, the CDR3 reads TGTGCCAGCAGCCCAAGGACAGGGGACTATGGCTACACCTTC.

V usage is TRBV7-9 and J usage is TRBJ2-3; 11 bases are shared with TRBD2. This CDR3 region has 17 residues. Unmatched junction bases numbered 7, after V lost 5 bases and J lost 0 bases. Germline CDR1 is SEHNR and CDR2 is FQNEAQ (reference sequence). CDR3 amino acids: CASSSPIAGGSTDTQYF. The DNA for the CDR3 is TGTGCCAGCAGCAGTCCTATAGCGGGGGGGAGCACAGATACGCAGTATTTT.

CDR3 DNA sequence: TGTGCTAGTGGTTACCCCCGACAGGTCCCGATGTTCACAGATACGCAGTATTTT. Its protein product is CASGYPRQVPMFTDTQYF. The chain links TRBV12-5 to TRBJ2-3, with D maybe TRBD1 (6 bases). From germline, CDR1 is LGHNT and CDR2 FRNRAP. The length of the CDR3 is 18 residues. The germline V and J ends were trimmed by 4 bases and 2 bases, with 22 bases remaining between them.

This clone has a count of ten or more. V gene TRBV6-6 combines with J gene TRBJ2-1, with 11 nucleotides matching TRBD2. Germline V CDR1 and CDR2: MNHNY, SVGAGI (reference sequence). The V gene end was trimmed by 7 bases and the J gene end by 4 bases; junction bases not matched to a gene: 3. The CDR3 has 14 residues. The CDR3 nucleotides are TGTGCCAGCATTAGGACTAGCGGGTACAATGAGCAGTTCTTC. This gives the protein CASIRTSGYNEQFF.

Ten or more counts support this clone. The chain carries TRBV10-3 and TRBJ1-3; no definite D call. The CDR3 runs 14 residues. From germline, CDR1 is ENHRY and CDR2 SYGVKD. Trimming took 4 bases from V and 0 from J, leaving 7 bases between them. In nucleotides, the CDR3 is TGTGCCATCAGTGGGGCAGACTCTGGAAACACCATATATTTT. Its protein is CAISGADSGNTIYF.

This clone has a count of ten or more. The chain's CDR3 is CASSPMPGDADTIYF. The DNA of the CDR3 is TGTGCCAGCAGTCCCATGCCAGGGGACGCGGACACCATATATTTT. V usage is TRBV6-5 and J usage is TRBJ1-3; weak D call: TRBD1 (6 bases). Looked up from germline, CDR1 is MNHEY and CDR2 is SVGAGI. The CDR3 loop spans 15 amino acids. Trimming cost V 5 bases and J 8 bases, with 19 bases left between them.

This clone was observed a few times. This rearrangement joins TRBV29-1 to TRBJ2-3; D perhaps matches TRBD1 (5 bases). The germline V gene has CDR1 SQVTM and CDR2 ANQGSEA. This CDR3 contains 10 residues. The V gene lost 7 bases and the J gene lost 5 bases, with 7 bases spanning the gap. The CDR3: CSGGVDTQYF. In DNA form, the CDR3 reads TGCAGCGGGGGCGTAGATACGCAGTATTTT.

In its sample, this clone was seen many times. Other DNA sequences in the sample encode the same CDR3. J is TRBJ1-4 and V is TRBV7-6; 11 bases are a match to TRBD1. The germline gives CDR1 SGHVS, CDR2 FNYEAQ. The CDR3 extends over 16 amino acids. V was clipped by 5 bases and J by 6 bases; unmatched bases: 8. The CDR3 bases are TGTGCCAGCAGCGAACCAGGACAGGGGGCGTATGAAAAACTGTTTTTT. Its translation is CASSEPGQGAYEKLFF.